This TCR beta chain was sequenced for a study of blood T cell repertoires in COVID-19. In the study overall: In each case, the material was cDNA or gDNA derived from T cells, B-cell-depleted T cells, or PBMCs.

The study assigned cohorts using participant-reported clinical history. This clone was seen a handful of times. CDR1 and CDR2 from the germline V gene are MGHRA and YSYEKL. CDR3 length: 15 amino acids. With 4 bases removed from V and 2 bases from J, the gap between germline ends came to 15 bases. Original processing methods: Reference gene primer amplification gave estimated nucleated cell counts. TCRdb's copy holds only in-frame clones and misses some; the assay was immunoSEQ multiplex PCR. V and J calls and clone size are given by that table; D and trimming were obtained from the DNA. The top ten clones hold over 2% of a sample with 150,000 to 200,000 clones, roughly nine tenths of them seen once.

The rearrangement joins TRBV4-1 to TRBJ2-7; D is perhaps TRBD1 (6 bases). Specimen: PBMCs or T cells enriched from blood (not recorded which). The receptor was derived from a woman aged 40 to 49 with acute COVID-19. The DNA for the CDR3 is TGCGCCAGCAGCCTCGGCCCGACAGGAGCCTACGAGCAGTACTTC. As protein: CASSLGPTGAYEQYF.